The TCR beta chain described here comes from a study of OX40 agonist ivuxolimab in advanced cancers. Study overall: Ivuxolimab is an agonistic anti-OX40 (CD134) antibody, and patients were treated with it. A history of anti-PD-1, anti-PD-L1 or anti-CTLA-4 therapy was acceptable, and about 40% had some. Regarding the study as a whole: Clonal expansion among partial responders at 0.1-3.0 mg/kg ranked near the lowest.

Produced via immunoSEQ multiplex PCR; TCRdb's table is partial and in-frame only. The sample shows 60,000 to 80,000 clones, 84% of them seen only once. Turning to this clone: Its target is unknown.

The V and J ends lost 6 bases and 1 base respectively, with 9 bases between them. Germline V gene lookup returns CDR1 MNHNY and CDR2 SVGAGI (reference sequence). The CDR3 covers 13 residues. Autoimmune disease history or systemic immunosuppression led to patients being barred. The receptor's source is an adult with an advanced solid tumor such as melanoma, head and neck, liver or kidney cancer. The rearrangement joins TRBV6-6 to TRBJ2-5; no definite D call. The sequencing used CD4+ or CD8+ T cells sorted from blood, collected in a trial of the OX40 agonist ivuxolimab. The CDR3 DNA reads TGTGCCAGCAGCCACGTAAGCCAAGAGACCCAGTACTTC. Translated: CASSHVSQETQYF.